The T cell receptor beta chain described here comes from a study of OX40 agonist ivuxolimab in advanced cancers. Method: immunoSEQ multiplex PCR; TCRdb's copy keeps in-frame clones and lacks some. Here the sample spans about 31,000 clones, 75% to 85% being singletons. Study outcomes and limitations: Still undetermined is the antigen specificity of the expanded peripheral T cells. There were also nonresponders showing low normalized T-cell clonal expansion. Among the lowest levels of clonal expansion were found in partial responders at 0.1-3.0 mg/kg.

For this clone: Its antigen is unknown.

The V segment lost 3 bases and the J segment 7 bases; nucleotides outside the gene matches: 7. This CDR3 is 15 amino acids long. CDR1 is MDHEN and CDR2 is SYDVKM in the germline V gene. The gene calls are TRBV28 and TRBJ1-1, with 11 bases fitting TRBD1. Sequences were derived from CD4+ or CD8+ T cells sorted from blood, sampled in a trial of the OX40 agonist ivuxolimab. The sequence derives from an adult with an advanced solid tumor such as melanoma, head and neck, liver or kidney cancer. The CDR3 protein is CASSLPGTGGGEAFF. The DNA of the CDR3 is TGTGCCAGCAGTTTGCCCGGGACAGGGGGTGGTGAAGCTTTCTTT.